This TCR beta chain derives from a study of blood T cell repertoires in COVID-19 (dated by TCRdb to the early 2020s). Regarding the study in general: Samples from collaborators originated in the United States, Italy and Spain and spanned both the acute and convalescent phases of COVID-19. The repertoires were released in a freely available public database meant as a resource for research on the immune response to SARS-CoV-2. Where HLA class I and class II types were available, the types were taken from metadata supplied by the sample provider, not from assay-based typing. The samples were drawn from the first 160 participants of the ongoing ImmuneRACE study and from 1,254 subjects provided by 6 global collaborators. A de-identified subject ID, COVID-19 status, age in years and sex were almost always included in the sample metadata. The material from the prospective study consisted of cDNA or gDNA derived from T cells, B-cell-depleted T cells, or PBMCs. Subjects who had been exposed to COVID-19, were actively infected with it, or had recovered from it provided the deeply sampled blood TCRbeta repertoires that made up the dataset.

The immunoSEQ Assay, a bias-controlled multiplex PCR, was used to amplify TCRbeta CDR3 regions from genomic DNA. As for the authors' bioinformatics: Nucleated cell counts per sample were estimated from amplification of reference gene primers within the assay. To quantify the absolute abundance of each unique TCRbeta CDR3 rearrangement, sequence reads were collapsed and filtered. Productive Simpson clonality was computed per sample as the square root of Simpson's diversity index over productive rearrangements. The table comes from immuneACCESS by way of TCRdb, which keeps in-frame sequences with V and J called. Part of the clones is missing from these tables; in studies checked, under half for an unresolved V gene and the rest for unknown reasons. The DNA gave D and trimming, while V, J and clone size come from that table. The sample includes roughly 120,000 clones, with under 90% observed a single time. The top ten constitute approximately 12% of the sample.

Taken from cysteine to phenylalanine, the CDR3 has 17 residues. The CDR3 DNA has 51 bases and is translated from base 1. V is cut by 2 bases and J by 0 bases, and the space between the germline ends is 13 bases. According to the germline V gene, CDR1 reads MGHDK and CDR2 reads SYGVNS. Regarding this clone: Its antigen target is currently unknown. Base qualities are missing; no much larger clone stands one base away.

Each collaborating institution followed its own protocols to collect whole blood in K2EDTA tubes. Collaborator samples were shipped for TCRbeta analysis as frozen whole blood, isolated PBMCs, or DNA extracted from either sample type. The research as a whole found: How much clinical and demographic metadata was included differed by source and by participant, and the metadata was provided uncurated.

The V gene is TRBV25-1 and the J gene is TRBJ1-4; the best D guess is TRBD1, with 5 bases matching. The sequenced sample was peripheral blood. This TCR was sampled from a woman aged 60 to 75 with acute or convalescent COVID-19. Here is the DNA: TGTGCCAGCAGTGAAACTCTTGTGACAGCAACTAATGAAAAACTGTTTTTT. Its protein product is CASSETLVTATNEKLFF.